The 2 T cell receptor beta chains presented below share a single source sample, sequenced in a study of blood T cell repertoires in COVID-19. The table came from immunoSEQ multiplex PCR; TCRdb's copy has only in-frame clones and leaves some out. The sample has approximately 270,000 clones, 70% to 90% seen once; the top ten hold approximately 10%. Specimen: peripheral blood. The receptors were gathered from a woman in her 70s with acute or convalescent COVID-19.

The chain carries TRBV7-9 and TRBJ1-4; maybe TRBD1 (5 bases). Germline CDR1 reads SEHNR; CDR2 reads FQNEAQ (reference sequence). The CDR3 sequence is 15 residues long. Trimming took 1 base from V and 5 from J, leaving 11 bases between them. The CDR3 DNA sequence: TGTGCCAGCAGCTTAGAAGCAGGGAAGAATGAAAAACTGTTTTTT. It encodes CASSLEAGKNEKLFF.

The chain combines TRBV3-1 (or the pseudogene TRBV3-2) with TRBJ2-3; D ambiguous. The V end was cut by 4 bases, the J end by 6 bases, with 5 bases between. Germline-derived CDR1 and CDR2 are LGHDT and YNNKEL (reference sequence). CDR3 length: 11 amino acids. For the CDR3, the DNA is TGTGCCAGCAGCCCCGGGGATACGCAGTATTTT. Protein: CASSPGDTQYF.